These 11 T cell receptor beta chains share one sample of origin, sequenced in a study of T cell changes during pregnancy in multiple sclerosis. The assay was immunoSEQ multiplex PCR, and TCRdb's table has in-frame clones only and misses some. Altogether some 95,000 clones are present, roughly 92% being singletons, with the ten largest covering about 2.4%. Sample: peripheral blood, taken in the first trimester of pregnancy. All receptors derive from a female donor with multiple sclerosis, enrolled in a pregnancy study.

This rearrangement joins TRBV6-1 to TRBJ1-1; D is uncertain. V was trimmed by 3 bases and J by 0 bases, leaving 8 bases between them. Germline CDR1 is MNHNS and CDR2 is SASEGT. The CDR3 has 14 residues. The CDR3: CASSERLMNTEAFF. The CDR3 region has the DNA TGTGCCAGCAGTGAGAGGCTCATGAACACTGAAGCTTTCTTT.

This clone was counted a single time. The chain joins TRBV7-2 to TRBJ2-7; a weak D match, TRBD2 (6 bases). Germline V gene sequence: CDR1 SGHTA, CDR2 FQGNSA. This CDR3 has 18 residues. Trimming took off 1 base at V and 2 bases at J, with 21 bases between the two ends. CDR3 sequence (DNA): TGTGCCAGCAGCTTAGGGGGAGCTGGAGGGAGCCTTCCCTACGAGCAGTACTTC. Protein product: CASSLGGAGGSLPYEQYF.

The chain uses TRBV28 and TRBJ2-1; 7 nucleotides agree with TRBD2. This CDR3 spans 14 amino acids. Germline-derived CDR1 and CDR2 are MDHEN and SYDVKM. V lost 6 bases, J lost 10 bases, and 12 bases stayed unmatched. The CDR3 loop is CASRPGGASGEQFF. The CDR3 DNA reads TGTGCCAGCAGACCCGGGGGAGCTAGCGGAGAGCAGTTCTTC.

The chain links TRBV5-6 to TRBJ2-3; 9 bases are shared with TRBD2. From germline, CDR1 is SGHDT and CDR2 YYEEEE. This CDR3 has 17 amino acids. J lost 2 bases, V lost 4 bases, and 11 bases had no gene match. The CDR3, as DNA: TGTGCCAGCAGCCCGGGACTAGCTCCAGGCTACACAGATACGCAGTATTTT. It yields the protein CASSPGLAPGYTDTQYF. Filled out from reference TRBV5-6 and TRBJ2-3, the complete variable domain reads DAGVTQSPTHLIKTRGQQVTLRCSPKSGHDTVSWYQQALGQGPQFIFQYYEEEERQRGNFPDRFSGHQFPNYSSELNVNALLLGDSALYLCASSPGLAPGYTDTQYFGPGTRLTVL.

This chain uses TRBV6-1 with TRBJ2-7; D is possibly TRBD2 (6 bases). This CDR3 is 14 amino acids long. Germline V gene data show CDR1 as MNHNS and CDR2 as SASEGT. The ends were cut back, 6 bases at V and 4 bases at J, with 16 bases in the middle. The CDR3 coding sequence is TGTGCCAGCAGGCCGGAGGGCAAGGTGTACGAGCAGTACTTC. Its protein is CASRPEGKVYEQYF.

This chain connects TRBV5-1 to TRBJ2-7, with D possibly being TRBD2 (6 bases). The V end was cut by 7 bases, the J end by 4 bases, with 30 bases between. Germline V gene data show CDR1 as SGHRS and CDR2 as YFSETQ. This CDR3 is built from 18 residues. The CDR3 loop is CASCEGGSRREVPYEQYF. CDR3 bases: TGCGCCAGCTGCGAAGGAGGGTCTCGGAGGGAGGTTCCTTACGAGCAGTACTTC.

The chain uses TRBV13 and TRBJ2-1, with TRBD2 identical over 11 bases. Germline CDR1 reads PRHDT; CDR2 reads FYEKMQ (reference sequence). This CDR3 spans 17 amino acids. V lost 3 bases and J lost 0; bases outside the gene matches: 4. CDR3 amino acids: CASSFGGTSGSYNEQFF. The DNA of the CDR3 is TGTGCCAGCAGCTTCGGAGGGACTAGCGGCTCCTACAATGAGCAGTTCTTC.

This chain joins TRBV27 and TRBJ2-3, with 10 bases lining up with TRBD2. Trimming cost V 4 bases and J 4 bases; bases outside gene matches: 14. The CDR3 has 18 residues. CDR1 MNHEY and CDR2 SMNVEV come from the germline V gene (reference sequence). CDR3 in amino acids: CASSSLPLASGSADTQYF. The DNA for the CDR3 is TGTGCCAGCAGTTCGCTACCTTTGGCTAGCGGGAGTGCAGATACGCAGTATTTT.

CDR3 in amino acids: CASTGTGGQPQHF. The CDR3 bases are TGTGCCAGCACGGGGACAGGGGGCCAGCCCCAGCATTTT. This chain links TRBV6-1 with TRBJ1-5, with TRBD1 matching 12 bases. V lost 7 bases to trimming and J lost 7 bases; unmatched junction nucleotides: 2. CDR1 MNHNS and CDR2 SASEGT come from the germline V gene. This CDR3 spans 13 amino acids.

This clone was seen once. The genes are TRBV18 and TRBJ2-2, with 11 bases aligning to TRBD2. The CDR3 contains 17 residues. The junction had 9 bases not matched to a gene; V was cut back by 5 bases and J by 4 bases. From germline, CDR1 is KGHSH and CDR2 LQKENI. The CDR3 region is CASSTTSGRIGTGELFF. DNA of the CDR3: TGTGCCAGCTCAACCACTAGCGGGAGAATTGGCACCGGGGAGCTGTTTTTT.

The chain links TRBV11-3 to TRBJ2-1; 12 positions agree with TRBD2. Germline lookup yields CDR1 SGHNT and CDR2 YENEEA. The J segment lost 6 bases and the V segment lost 5 bases, leaving 5 bases of the junction unmatched. The CDR3 has 15 amino acids. CDR3 region: CASSARTSGTNEQFF. DNA of the CDR3: TGTGCCAGCAGCGCCCGGACTAGCGGGACCAATGAGCAGTTCTTC. Together with reference TRBV11-3 and TRBJ2-1, the CDR3 gives the full variable domain: EAGVVQSPRYKIIEKKQPVAFWCNPISGHNTLYWYLQNLGQGPELLIRYENEEAVDDSQLPKDRFSAERLKGVDSTLKIQPAELGDSAVYLCASSARTSGTNEQFFGPGTRLTVL.